Detailed here is one T cell receptor (beta chain). These data originate in a study of blood T cell repertoires in COVID-19. Study information: Acute-phase and convalescent COVID-19 samples originated in the United States, Italy and Spain. T cells, B-cell-depleted T cells, or PBMCs provided the cDNA or gDNA that served as material.

In the study's own analysis: Amplified reference gene primers provided the basis for estimating nucleated cell counts. The method was immunoSEQ multiplex PCR; TCRdb's version includes in-frame clones alone and lacks a portion of them. V, J and clone size are those of that table, while D and trimming were read from the DNA. The data show roughly 150,000 clones, around 87% seen once. CDR1 is MGHRA, CDR2 YSYEKL, per germline. CDR3 size: 17 residues. V shed 0 bases, J shed 6 bases, and the junction held 9 bases outside the gene matches. The TCR comes from a man older than 75 with acute or convalescent COVID-19. Sequencing was done on a sample of peripheral blood. The rearrangement links TRBV4-1 to TRBJ2-3, with TRBD2 matching 10 bases. CDR3 nucleotides: TGCGCCAGCAGCCAAGATATCAGCGGGGGGGCCTCTGATACGCAGTATTTT. Protein sequence: CASSQDISGGASDTQYF.